This T cell receptor (beta chain) was sequenced in a study of blood T cell repertoires in COVID-19. Study-level background: The origin of the acute and convalescent COVID-19 samples was the United States, Italy and Spain. In each case, the material was cDNA or gDNA derived from T cells, B-cell-depleted T cells, or PBMCs.

How the authors handled the data: Cell counts per sample came from amplifying reference gene primers. The data were produced by immunoSEQ multiplex PCR, yet TCRdb's version contains in-frame clones alone and is incomplete. For V, J and clone size, that table is used; D and trimming come from the DNA. The sample consists of 150,000 to 200,000 clones, 65% to 90% of them appearing once. CDR1 SGHVS and CDR2 FNYEAQ come from the germline V gene. The CDR3 extends over 14 amino acids. The V end was cut by 1 base, the J end by 0 bases, with 6 bases between. The receptor was isolated from a man aged 45-65 years with active or convalescent COVID-19. Material for sequencing was peripheral blood. V and J are TRBV7-6 and TRBJ1-2; no definite D call. For the CDR3, the DNA is TGTGCCAGCAGCTTAGATGCGGCTAACTATGGCTACACCTTC. This sequence encodes CASSLDAANYGYTF.